Given below is one TCR beta chain in context. Its target is unknown. Trimming left V 5 bases short and J 3 bases short, with 10 bases between. This CDR3 is 13 amino acids long. Looked up from germline, CDR1 is KGHDR and CDR2 is SFDVKD. This record belongs to a study of T cell responses to AZD1222 COVID-19 vaccine. The protocol was immunoSEQ multiplex PCR, while the TCRdb copy is restricted to in-frame clones and leaves out a portion. The sample lists more than 50,000 clones, over 80% occurring once. Pooled in the analysis were second doses at about 4 or about 12 weeks. Study results and caveats: Scientists sampled the repertoires only once the peak T cell response had passed. At baseline, seropositivity was found in only six or seven AZD1222 recipients.

The V and J genes are TRBV24-1 and TRBJ2-7, with unresolved D. The source is an adult who received the AZD1222 COVID-19 vaccine. The sequences come from peripheral blood, collected 28 days after the second AZD1222 dose. For the CDR3, the DNA is TGTGCCACCAGTGGGGGTTCGGGCTACGAGCAGTACTTC. Amino acid sequence: CATSGGSGYEQYF.